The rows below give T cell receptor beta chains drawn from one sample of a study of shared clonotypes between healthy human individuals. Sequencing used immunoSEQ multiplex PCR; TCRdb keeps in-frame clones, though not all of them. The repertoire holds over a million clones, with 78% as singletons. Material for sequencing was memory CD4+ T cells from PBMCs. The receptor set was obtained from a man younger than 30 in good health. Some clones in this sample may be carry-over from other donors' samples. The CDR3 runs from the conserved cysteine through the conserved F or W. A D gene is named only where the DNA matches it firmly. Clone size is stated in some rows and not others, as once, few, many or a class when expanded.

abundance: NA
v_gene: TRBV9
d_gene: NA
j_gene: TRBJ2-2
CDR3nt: TGTGCCAGCAGCGTAGCTCCCGGGGAGCTGTTTTTT
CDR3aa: CASSVAPGELFF

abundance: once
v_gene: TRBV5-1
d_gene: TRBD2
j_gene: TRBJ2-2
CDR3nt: TGCGCCAGCAGCTTGAGGGCGGGAGGAAACACCGGGGAGCTGTTTTTT
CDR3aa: CASSLRAGGNTGELFF

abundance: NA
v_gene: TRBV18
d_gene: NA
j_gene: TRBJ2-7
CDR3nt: TGTGCCAGCTCACCCCGACCGGGCCCAGGGACCGGCGAGCAGTACTTC
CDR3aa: CASSPRPGPGTGEQYF

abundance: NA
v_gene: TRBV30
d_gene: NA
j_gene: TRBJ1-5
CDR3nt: TGTGCCTGGAGTGTAATGGGGGATCAGCCCCAGCATTTT
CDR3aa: CAWSVMGDQPQHF

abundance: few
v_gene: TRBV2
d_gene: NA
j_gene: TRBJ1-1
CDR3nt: TGTGCCAGCAGTGACTCGGGCGCTGAAGCTTTCTTT
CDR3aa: CASSDSGAEAFF

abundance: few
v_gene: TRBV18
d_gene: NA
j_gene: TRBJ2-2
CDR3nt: TGTGCCAGCTCACCCCCGCGAGGGAACGCCGGGGAGCTGTTTTTT
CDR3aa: CASSPPRGNAGELFF

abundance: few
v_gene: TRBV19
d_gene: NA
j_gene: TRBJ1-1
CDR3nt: TGTGCCAGTAGTATACAGACAGGTGAAGCTTTCTTT
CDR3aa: CASSIQTGEAFF

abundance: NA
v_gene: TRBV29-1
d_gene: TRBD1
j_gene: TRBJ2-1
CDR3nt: TGCAGCGCGGAGGGACAGGGATACAATGAGCAGTTCTTC
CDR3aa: CSAEGQGYNEQFF

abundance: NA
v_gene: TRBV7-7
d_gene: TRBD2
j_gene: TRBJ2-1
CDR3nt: TGTGCCAGCAGCTCCCAACTAGCGGGAGTGGGGAATGAGCAGTTCTTC
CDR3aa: CASSSQLAGVGNEQFF

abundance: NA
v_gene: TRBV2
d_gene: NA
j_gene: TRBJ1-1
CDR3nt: TGTGCCACTAAGGGAGGGGGGCTCCGGAACACTGAAGCTTTCTTT
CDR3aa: CATKGGGLRNTEAFF

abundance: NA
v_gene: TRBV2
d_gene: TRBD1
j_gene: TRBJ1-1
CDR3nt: TGTGCCAGTAGACAGGGACTTGAAGCTTTCTTT
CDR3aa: CASRQGLEAFF

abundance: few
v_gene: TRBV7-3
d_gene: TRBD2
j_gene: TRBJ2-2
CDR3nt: TGTGCCAGCAGCTTAGGGGCGGGAGAGGGCACCGGGGAGCTGTTTTTT
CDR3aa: CASSLGAGEGTGELFF

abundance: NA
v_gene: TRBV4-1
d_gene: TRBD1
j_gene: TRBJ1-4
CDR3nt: TGCGCCAGCAGCCAAGATAATGTTGTTTGGGACAGGCGATTAGGGGAACTGTTTTTT
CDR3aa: CASSQDNVVWDRRLGELFF

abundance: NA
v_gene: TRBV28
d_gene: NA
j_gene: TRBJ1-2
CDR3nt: TGTGCCAGCAGGCCGGGGGGGGATGGCTACACCTTC
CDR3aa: CASRPGGDGYTF